The 14 T cell receptor beta chains in this list originate from one sample, sequenced in a study of cytomegalovirus exposure and HLA in healthy donors. Only in-frame clones appear in the TCRdb table, and some are missing; sequencing was by immunoSEQ multiplex PCR. The sample includes a few hundred thousand clones, roughly 90% of them seen just once. Material for sequencing was PBMCs. Every receptor here comes from a woman aged 18-35 years in good health and CMV-seronegative.

The chain employs TRBV7-6 and TRBJ1-5, with 10 bases fitting TRBD1. The length of the CDR3 is 16 residues. Germline assignment: CDR1 SGHVS and CDR2 FNYEAQ. J gave up 5 bases and V 5 bases, and 9 bases lay outside the gene matches. Here the CDR3 DNA reads TGTGCCAGCAGCGAGGGACAGGGGATCGGCCATCAGCCCCAGCATTTT. Its protein is CASSEGQGIGHQPQHF.

V usage is TRBV5-6 and J usage is TRBJ1-2; D is possibly TRBD1 (5 bases). The CDR3 spans 13 residues. V lost 1 base and J 3 bases, leaving 7 bases between the germline ends. Germline lookup yields CDR1 SGHDT and CDR2 YYEEEE. The CDR3 sequence is CASSLFRDYGYTF. Here the CDR3 DNA reads TGTGCCAGCAGCTTGTTCAGGGACTATGGCTACACCTTC. Drawing the rest from reference TRBV5-6 and TRBJ1-2, the complete variable domain is DAGVTQSPTHLIKTRGQQVTLRCSPKSGHDTVSWYQQALGQGPQFIFQYYEEEERQRGNFPDRFSGHQFPNYSSELNVNALLLGDSALYLCASSLFRDYGYTFGSGTRLTVV.

The rearrangement uses TRBV27 and TRBJ1-1; 7 bases are shared with TRBD1. Germline V CDR1 and CDR2: MNHEY, SMNVEV (reference sequence). This CDR3 is 14 amino acids long. V dropped 4 bases and J dropped 1; count of bases not matched to a gene: 3. The CDR3 reads CASSWDSSNTEAFF. CDR3 DNA: TGTGCCAGCAGTTGGGACAGTTCGAACACTGAAGCTTTCTTT.

To note about this clone: The sample has other DNA sequences that encode this CDR3 too. The gene calls are TRBV28 and TRBJ2-3; TRBD2 might be the D (5 bases). CDR1 is MDHEN and CDR2 is SYDVKM in the germline V gene. The CDR3 sequence is 13 residues long. The germline V and J ends were trimmed by 6 bases and 4 bases, with 11 bases remaining between them. CDR3: CASSLDSPDTQYF. The CDR3 DNA is TGTGCCAGCAGCTTGGACTCCCCAGATACGCAGTATTTT.

This clone was counted once. The junction differs from germline at one of its ends, possibly a read error. The CDR3 nucleotides are TGCGCCAGCAGCTTGGAGCTGATAGCCGGTGAGCTGTTTTTT. This codes for CASSLELIAGELFF. The rearrangement joins TRBV5-1 to TRBJ2-2; D not resolved. CDR3 length: 14 residues. Per germline, CDR1 SGHRS and CDR2 YFSETQ. Combining the CDR3 with reference TRBV5-1 and TRBJ2-2 gives the whole variable domain KAGVTQTPRYLIKTRGQQVTLSCSPISGHRSVSWYQQTPGQGLQFLFEYFSETQRNKGNFPGRFSGRQFSNSRSEMNVSTLELGDSALYLCASSLELIAGELFFGEGSRLTVL.

The V call is TRBV7-9, the J call TRBJ2-7; D perhaps matches TRBD1 (6 bases). The CDR3 has 15 residues. Deletions cut 2 bases from V and 0 bases from J, with 11 bases between. Germline lookup yields CDR1 SEHNR and CDR2 FQNEAQ (reference sequence). The CDR3 is CASSLYRDRSYEQYF. The CDR3 bases are TGTGCCAGCAGCTTATACAGGGACCGCTCCTACGAGCAGTACTTC.

The chain links TRBV13 to TRBJ2-7; D perhaps matches TRBD1 (6 bases). V gave up 6 bases and J gave up 5 bases, with 17 bases separating them. This CDR3 spans 14 amino acids. Looked up from germline, CDR1 is PRHDT and CDR2 is FYEKMQ (reference sequence). The CDR3 here is CASRPWGQEDEQYF. The DNA of the CDR3 is TGTGCCAGCAGACCTTGGGGGCAGGAGGACGAGCAGTACTTC.

This chain joins TRBV6-1 and TRBJ2-1; 10 bases are a match to TRBD2. CDR3 length: 17 residues. Germline V gene data show CDR1 as MNHNS and CDR2 as SASEGT. With 3 bases clipped from V and 8 bases from J, the junction kept 13 bases outside the gene matches. The DNA of the CDR3 is TGTGCCAGCAGTGATCCCCTTCTAGCGGGAGCGGTCGATGAGCAGTTCTTC. Its protein product is CASSDPLLAGAVDEQFF.

The J gene is TRBJ1-2, the V gene TRBV10-1; tentative D call: TRBD1 (6 bases). The ends were cut back, 7 bases at V and 3 bases at J, with 18 bases in the middle. The CDR3 is made up of 15 amino acids. CDR1 and CDR2 (germline): WNHNN, SYGVQD (reference sequence). The CDR3 DNA reads TGCGCCAGCACTACGAGGGGGGGCAGAGACTATGGCTACACCTTC. Encoded protein: CASTTRGGRDYGYTF.

This rearrangement joins TRBV2 to TRBJ2-7, with 14 nucleotides matching TRBD2. V was clipped by 6 bases and J by 1 base; unmatched bases: 2. This CDR3 region has 15 residues. From germline, CDR1 is SNHLY and CDR2 FYNNEI. The CDR3 DNA follows: TGTGCCAGCAGGGGGACTAGCGGGAGATCCTACGAGCAGTACTTC. It encodes CASRGTSGRSYEQYF.

About this clone: The identical CDR3 is also encoded by other nucleotide sequences in the sample. The chain recombines TRBV28 with TRBJ1-1; no clear D. CDR3 length: 13 amino acids. V was trimmed by 3 bases and J by 0 bases, leaving 5 bases between them. Germline-derived CDR1 and CDR2 are MDHEN and SYDVKM. The CDR3 protein is CASSLDLNTEAFF. The CDR3, as DNA: TGTGCCAGCAGTTTGGACTTGAACACTGAAGCTTTCTTT.

V usage is TRBV15 and J usage is TRBJ2-6; D remains ambiguous. CDR1 LNHNV and CDR2 YYDKDF come from the germline V gene (reference sequence). The CDR3 has 16 amino acids. V shed 6 bases and J shed 1 base, with 13 bases lying between them. Here the CDR3 reads CATSRHPRSGANVLTF. CDR3 in DNA: TGTGCCACCAGTCGCCACCCCCGGTCTGGGGCCAACGTCCTGACTTTC.

This clone was picked up one time. The chain couples TRBV5-1 to TRBJ2-1, with 10 bases identical to TRBD1. The CDR3 length is 15 residues. CDR1 SGHRS and CDR2 YFSETQ come from the germline V gene. With V trimmed by 2 bases and J by 8 bases, 7 bases remained unmatched. CDR3 nucleotides: TGCGCCAGCAGCTTCCCGGGACAGGGGAACGATGAGCAGTTCTTC. This encodes CASSFPGQGNDEQFF.

For the CDR3, the DNA is TGTGCCAGCAGCTTATCGGACAGGGGTGGAACTAATGAAAAACTGTTTTTT. This codes for CASSLSDRGGTNEKLFF. The chain uses TRBV7-8 and TRBJ1-4, with TRBD1 identical over 9 bases. The CDR3 contains 17 residues. Looked up from germline, CDR1 is SGHVS and CDR2 is FQNEAQ. V was pared by 2 bases and J by 1 base, with 5 bases of the junction left unmatched.